A single sample gave rise to the 6 T cell receptor beta chains below, sequenced in a study of T cells in Graves' hyperthyroidism and ophthalmopathy. There were TCR beta CDR3 regions amplified from RNA transcripts. The study used the HTBI primer set for a first-round RT-PCR of the TCR CDR3. TCRdb reprocessed the multiplex PCR reads via MiXCR and lists one record per CDR3 protein. Altogether about 280,000 distinct CDR3 sequences are present, 25% being singletons, with the ten largest covering approximately 25%. Material for sequencing was blood. These receptors originate from a middle-aged man with Graves' hyperthyroidism that later progressed to Graves' ophthalmopathy.

The chain joins TRBV7-6 to TRBJ1-1; D gene ambiguous. Trimming left V 4 bases short and J 3 bases short, with 9 bases between. CDR1 and CDR2 (germline): SGHVS, FNYEAQ. The CDR3 extends over 13 amino acids. CDR3 loop: CASSSVSYTEAFF. The DNA of the CDR3 is TGTGCCAGCAGCTCCGTCTCCTACACTGAAGCTTTCTTT.

The genes are TRBV12-3 or TRBV12-4 and TRBJ2-7; 8 nucleotides match TRBD1. V lost 5 bases and J lost 6; bases outside the gene matches: 12. CDR3 length: 15 residues. CDR3 in amino acids: CASSDFRGRGSEQYF. The CDR3, as DNA: TGTGCCAGCAGTGACTTCAGGGGGCGCGGTAGCGAGCAGTACTTC.

This clonotype was recorded many times. Just one base apart from a much larger clone, this may be a read error. V and J are TRBV6-5 and TRBJ1-1, with 7 bases lining up with TRBD1. Germline values: CDR1 MNHEY, CDR2 SVGAGI. This CDR3 spans 14 amino acids. Here the CDR3 DNA reads TGTGCCAGCAGTTGGCTCGGGACAGTAAGTGAAGCTTCCTTT. It codes for CASSWLGTVSEASF.

This clonotype has at least ten counts. The chain carries TRBV6-5 and TRBJ2-5; possibly TRBD1 for D (6 bases). The CDR3 totals 13 residues. Trimming stripped 4 bases from V and 5 bases from J, with 11 bases between. The germline V gene encodes CDR1 MNHEY and CDR2 SVGAGI. CDR3 in amino acids: CASSLDSPETQYF. In DNA, the CDR3 is TGTGCCAGCAGTTTGGACAGTCCGGAGACCCAGTACTTC.

This clonotype came up many times. This chain's CDR3 is CASSQWALQETQYF. The DNA of the CDR3 is TGTGCCAGCAGTCAATGGGCCTTGCAAGAGACCCAGTACTTC. The chain couples TRBV12-3 or TRBV12-4 to TRBJ2-5; D uncertain. CDR3 length: 14 residues. Trimming stripped 5 bases from V and 2 bases from J, with 12 bases between.

This clonotype was counted many times. J is TRBJ1-2 and V is TRBV19; TRBD1 agrees at 10 bases. CDR3 length: 19 amino acids. Per the germline V gene, CDR1 is LNHDA and CDR2 is SQIVND (reference sequence). The trim removed 4 bases at V and 2 bases at J, leaving 16 bases unmatched. The CDR3 nucleotides read TGTGCCAGTAGTACTGAACTCCGGGACAGGGGTATCGGAAACTATGGCTACACCTTC. Protein: CASSTELRDRGIGNYGYTF.